A selection of T cell receptor beta chains follows, all from one sample in a study of T cell repertoires in cytomegalovirus infection. For these TCRs, the target antigens are not known. TCRdb re-analysed the reads in MiXCR, keeping a single row per CDR3 protein. Of a few hundred thousand distinct CDR3 sequences listed, approximately 40% are singletons. The source material was cultured PBMCs, sampled from culture after CMV antigen stimulation. The receptors derive from a human donor in good health (CMV status not recorded). Some clones in this sample may be carry-over from other donors' samples. The CDR3 runs from the conserved cysteine through the conserved F or W. Part of the rows lack a size; the others show once, few, many or a class for expanded clones.

J gene | V gene | clone size | CDR3 protein
TRBJ2-2 | TRBV7-9 | - | CASSGNRAPGELFF
TRBJ1-1 | TRBV7-2 | few | CASSRQSNTEAFF
TRBJ2-1 | TRBV7-8 | few | CASSLLGLLNEQFF
TRBJ2-3 | TRBV5-6 | - | CASRDSRKRGVLTDTQYF
TRBJ1-2 | TRBV7-2 | - | CASSYLQGDGYTF
TRBJ2-7 | TRBV25-1 | - | CASRGSEQYF
TRBJ2-5 | TRBV7-2 | many | CASSRGLAGQETQYF
TRBJ2-7 | TRBV27 | - | CASRASGGRFSYEQYF
TRBJ2-1 | TRBV7-6 | few | CASSLRGTSGGNEQFF
TRBJ1-4 | TRBV7-2 | many | CASSFRQPNEKLFF
TRBJ2-3 | TRBV6-2/TRBV6-3 | many | CASSYSPSGTTSTDTQYF
TRBJ2-7 | TRBV28 | - | CASRPTGTGGTYEQYF
TRBJ2-4 | TRBV29-1 | - | CSVEGGRAPGNIQYF
TRBJ2-1 | TRBV6-8 | - | CASSQTGDNEQFF
TRBJ2-7 | TRBV20-1 | - | CSARPPGQGAEQYF
TRBJ2-7 | TRBV7-6 | - | CASSQGVVGEQYF
TRBJ2-7 | TRBV12-3/TRBV12-4 | few | CASSPLRGPAYEQYF
TRBJ1-2 | TRBV15 | few | CATSRSGVQGYTF
TRBJ2-5 | TRBV27 | few | CASRALVGETQYF
TRBJ1-1 | TRBV7-2 | few | CASSLYESSTEAFF
TRBJ2-5 | TRBV6-1 | few | CASSVSQGGAQETQYF
TRBJ1-5 | TRBV18 | - | CASSPTPGGQPQHF
TRBJ1-1 | TRBV10-3 | few | CATAGLGQGGEAFF
TRBJ1-4 | TRBV7-9 | - | CASSDRAANEKLFF
TRBJ2-1 | TRBV12-3/TRBV12-4 | - | CASSLIESGVGEQFF
TRBJ2-1 | TRBV6-6 | - | CASRIGVVGEQFF
TRBJ2-1 | TRBV7-2 | - | CASPRRGSNEQFF
TRBJ2-7 | TRBV6-2/TRBV6-3 | - | CATKRLVPYEQYF
TRBJ2-5 | TRBV11-2 | few | CASSSSGGPMETQYF
TRBJ1-6 | TRBV27 | few | CASSLSAGMESPLHF
TRBJ2-3 | TRBV7-2 | - | CASSALEATQYF
TRBJ1-2 | TRBV20-1 | - | CSAAAPGQHYGYTF
TRBJ2-7 | TRBV10-3 | few | CAISESGLASYEQYF
TRBJ1-2 | TRBV29-1 | - | CSVAGPGGYTF
TRBJ2-7 | TRBV20-1 | - | CSARVAGSYEQYF
TRBJ2-3 | TRBV7-8 | few | CASSFRTPTSDTDTQYF
TRBJ2-1 | TRBV7-8 | few | CASSSLVNYNEQFF
TRBJ2-7 | TRBV7-2 | - | CASSHSGRGYEQYF
TRBJ2-3 | TRBV27 | - | CASSSRGLAGSDTQYF
TRBJ2-2 | TRBV7-2 | - | CASSRPTSTGELFF
TRBJ2-5 | TRBV20-1 | - | CSARNWDFLKETQYF
TRBJ1-4 | TRBV7-6 | - | CASSAGDRGANEKLFF
TRBJ2-3 | TRBV7-9 | few | CASSRNGYTDTQYF
TRBJ2-5 | TRBV11-2 | few | CASSLDGRAAETQYF
TRBJ1-2 | TRBV7-6 | few | CASSPDPYYGYTF
TRBJ2-1 | TRBV7-2 | few | CASSLAPTGNNEQFF
TRBJ1-2 | TRBV5-1 | - | CASSSGTAIPDGYTF
TRBJ2-7 | TRBV7-2 | - | CASSLGGAGGQNEQYF
TRBJ2-3 | TRBV12-3/TRBV12-4 | few | CASSYWTSGGSSYF
TRBJ2-1 | TRBV19 | few | CASSTGQFRRNEQFF
TRBJ1-5 | TRBV6-2/TRBV6-3 | - | CASRSVPGGNQPQHF
TRBJ1-1 | TRBV6-6 | few | CASSGTLGTEAFF
TRBJ2-5 | TRBV12-3/TRBV12-4 | - | CASSSQALKETQYF
TRBJ2-7 | TRBV7-8 | many | CASSSKGRWYEQYF
TRBJ2-1 | TRBV29-1 | - | CSSGQYNEQFF